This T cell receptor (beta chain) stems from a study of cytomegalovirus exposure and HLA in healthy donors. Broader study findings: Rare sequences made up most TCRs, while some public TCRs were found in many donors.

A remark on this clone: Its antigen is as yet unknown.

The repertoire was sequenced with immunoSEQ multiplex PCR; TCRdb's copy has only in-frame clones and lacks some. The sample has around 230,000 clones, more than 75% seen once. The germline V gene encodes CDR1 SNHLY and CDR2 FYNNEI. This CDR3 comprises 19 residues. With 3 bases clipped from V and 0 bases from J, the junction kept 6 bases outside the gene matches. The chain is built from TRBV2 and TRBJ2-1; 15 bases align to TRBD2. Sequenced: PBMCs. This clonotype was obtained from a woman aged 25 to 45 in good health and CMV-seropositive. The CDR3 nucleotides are TGTGCCAGCAGTGATTGGACTAGCGGGGGGGAAAGCTCCTACAATGAGCAGTTCTTC. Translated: CASSDWTSGGESSYNEQFF. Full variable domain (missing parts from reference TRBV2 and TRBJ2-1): EPEVTQTPSHQVTQMGQEVILRCVPISNHLYFYWYRQILGQKVEFLVSFYNNEISEKSEIFDDQFSVERPDGSNFTLKIRSTKLEDSAMYFCASSDWTSGGESSYNEQFFGPGTRLTVL.